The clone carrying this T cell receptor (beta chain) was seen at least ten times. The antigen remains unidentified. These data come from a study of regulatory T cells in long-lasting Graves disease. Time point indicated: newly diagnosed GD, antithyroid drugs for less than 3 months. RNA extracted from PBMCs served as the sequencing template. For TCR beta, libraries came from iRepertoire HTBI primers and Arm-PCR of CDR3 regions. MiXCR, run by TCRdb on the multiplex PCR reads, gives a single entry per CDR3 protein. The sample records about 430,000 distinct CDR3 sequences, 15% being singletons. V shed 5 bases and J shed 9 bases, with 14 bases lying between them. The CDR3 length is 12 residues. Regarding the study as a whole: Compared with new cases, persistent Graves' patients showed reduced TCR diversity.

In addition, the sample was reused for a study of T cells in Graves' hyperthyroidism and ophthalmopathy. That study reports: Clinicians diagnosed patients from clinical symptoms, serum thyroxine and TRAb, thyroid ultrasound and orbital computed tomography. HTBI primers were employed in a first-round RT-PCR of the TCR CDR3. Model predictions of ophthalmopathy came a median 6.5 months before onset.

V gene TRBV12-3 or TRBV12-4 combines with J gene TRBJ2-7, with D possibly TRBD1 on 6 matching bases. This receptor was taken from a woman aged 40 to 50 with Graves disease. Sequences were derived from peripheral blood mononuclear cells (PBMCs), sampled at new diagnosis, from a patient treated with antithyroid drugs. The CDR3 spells CASSPTQGSQYF. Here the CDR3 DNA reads TGTGCCAGCAGTCCCACCCAGGGGTCGCAGTACTTC.